The rows below give T cell receptor beta chains drawn from one sample of a study of T cell repertoires in cytomegalovirus infection. TCRdb passed the reads through MiXCR, listing each CDR3 protein once. In the table there are around 530,000 distinct CDR3 sequences, approximately 26% of which are singletons. Sequencing was done on a sample of PBMCs. The receptor set was obtained from a human donor in good health (CMV status not recorded). Some clones in this sample may be carry-over from other donors' samples. Each CDR3 is given with its conserved first and last residue. The D gene is left open where the match is weak. For some rows the clone size is stated as once, few or many, or as a class when expanded; others skip it.

V gene	J gene	clone size	D gene	CDR3 DNA	CDR3 protein
TRBV7-2	TRBJ1-5	many	NA	TGTGCCAGCAGCTTAGATTTTGCCAGCTTCCTATATAGCAATCAGCCCCAGCATTTT	CASSLDFASFLYSNQPQHF
TRBV19	TRBJ1-1	few	NA	TGTGCCAGTAGTGCCTTCACAGGGAATCCCGGGCATTGGAACACTGAAGCTTTCTTT	CASSAFTGNPGHWNTEAFF
TRBV20-1	TRBJ2-4	NA	TRBD2	TGCAGTGCTACCATCACTCGCGGGAGGGTCGCCAAAAACATTCAGTACTTC	CSATITRGRVAKNIQYF
TRBV7-3	TRBJ2-1	many	NA	TGTGCCAGCAGCTCCAACAACGACAATGAGCAGTTCTTC	CASSSNNDNEQFF
TRBV12-3/TRBV12-4	TRBJ1-1	NA	NA	TGTGCCAGCAGTTTAACCAGGGTTGACACTGAAGCTTTCTTT	CASSLTRVDTEAFF
TRBV3-1	TRBJ1-2	NA	TRBD1	TGTGCCAGCAGCCAACCTGGACAGGGATTCCGATCATATGGCTACACCTTC	CASSQPGQGFRSYGYTF
TRBV20-1	TRBJ2-2	few	NA	TGCAGTGCTAGAGATAGGAAGAACACCGGGGAGCTGTTTTTT	CSARDRKNTGELFF
TRBV19	TRBJ2-3	few	NA	TGTGCCAGTAGTATCGACGTCGACCTCACAGATACGCAGTATTTT	CASSIDVDLTDTQYF
TRBV7-8	TRBJ2-5	many	TRBD2	TGTGCCAGCAGCTTAGCGCTGGCGGGAGTAAAAAAGGGGGAGACCCAGTACTTC	CASSLALAGVKKGETQYF
TRBV4-1	TRBJ1-1	NA	TRBD1	TGCGCCAGCAGCCAGGCACGACAGGGACAGGTGAACACTGAAGCTTTCTTT	CASSQARQGQVNTEAFF
TRBV6-2/TRBV6-3	TRBJ2-1	NA	NA	TGTGCCAGCAGTTACTCGCGTACCTCCTACAATGAGCAGTTCTTC	CASSYSRTSYNEQFF
TRBV20-1	TRBJ1-3	NA	TRBD1	TGCAGTGCTAGGACAGGGGGCCCCGGAAACACCATATATTTT	CSARTGGPGNTIYF
TRBV12-3/TRBV12-4	TRBJ1-2	few	NA	TGTGCCAGCAGTTTGCAGAGCTATGGCTACACCTTC	CASSLQSYGYTF
TRBV7-2	TRBJ1-1	many	NA	TGTGCCAGCAGCTTGGACTTGTCCCCGATCAAAGCTTTCTTT	CASSLDLSPIKAFF
TRBV12-3/TRBV12-4	TRBJ1-4	many	TRBD1	TGTGCCAGCAGTCCGACAGGGGGTAATGAAAAACTGTTTTTT	CASSPTGGNEKLFF
TRBV29-1	TRBJ1-1	few	NA	TGCAGCGTTGGCTCGGTCGGGGGGAACACTGAAGCTTTCTTT	CSVGSVGGNTEAFF
TRBV27	TRBJ1-5	few	TRBD1	TGTGCCGCCGGACAGGGGGCCTCCGGCAATCAGCCCCAGCATTTT	CAAGQGASGNQPQHF
TRBV20-1	TRBJ2-4	NA	TRBD2	TGCAGTGCCCCACCTTGGGGGGGGATCAACATTCAGTACTTC	CSAPPWGGINIQYF
TRBV15	TRBJ1-2	few	NA	TGTGCCACCAGCAGAGTGGGGTTGGATGGCTACACCTTC	CATSRVGLDGYTF
TRBV20-1	TRBJ2-7	NA	TRBD2	TGCAGTGCTAGGGCCCCGGGGGGTCACGAGCAGTACTTC	CSARAPGGHEQYF
TRBV7-6	TRBJ2-2	NA	TRBD1	TGTGCCAGCAGCCAGACAGGGGGCATCAACACCGGGGAGCTGTTTTTT	CASSQTGGINTGELFF
TRBV11-2	TRBJ2-2	NA	TRBD1	TGTGCCAGCAGCTCAAACAGGGGATACACCGGGGAGCTGTTTTTT	CASSSNRGYTGELFF
TRBV6-6	TRBJ2-7	NA	NA	TGTGCCAGCACAGGGGGGCCCGATGGGTACTTC	CASTGGPDGYF
TRBV7-6	TRBJ2-1	few	NA	TGTGCCAGCAGCTTAGCGCACGGCATAGGGAGGAATGAGCAGTTCTTC	CASSLAHGIGRNEQFF
TRBV20-1	TRBJ2-5	few	NA	TGCAGTGCTAGAGATGACAAAGAGACCCAGTACTTC	CSARDDKETQYF
TRBV28	TRBJ2-7	NA	NA	TGTGCCAGCATTAAGGAGGGGTTGGGACGCACCTACGAGCAGTACTTC	CASIKEGLGRTYEQYF
TRBV5-6	TRBJ2-5	few	NA	TGTGCCAGCAGCTTAGACTTTGCGGGCCAAGAGACCCAGTACTTC	CASSLDFAGQETQYF
TRBV24-1	TRBJ1-5	NA	NA	TGTGCCACCAGTGATTTCGTTGGTCAGCCCCAGCATTTT	CATSDFVGQPQHF
TRBV2	TRBJ1-2	few	NA	TGTGCCAGCAGTGATCAGGGCGGTCTCTATGGCTACACCTTC	CASSDQGGLYGYTF
TRBV7-8	TRBJ1-3	many	NA	TGTGCCAGCAGCCCCCGGACAGCCTCTGGAAACACCATATATTTT	CASSPRTASGNTIYF
TRBV7-9	TRBJ1-3	few	TRBD1	TGTGCCAGCATTCTGACCGGGGGACAGGGAAACACCATATATTTT	CASILTGGQGNTIYF
TRBV4-1	TRBJ2-3	many	TRBD2	TGCGCCAGCAGCCGAAGTTCCGGGACTAGGCAGACAGATACGCAGTATTTT	CASSRSSGTRQTDTQYF
TRBV7-2	TRBJ2-3	few	NA	TGTGCCAGCAGCCCCCAGTTTACAGATACGCAGTATTTT	CASSPQFTDTQYF
TRBV29-1	TRBJ2-1	few	NA	TGCAGCGTTGCGGACCTCGACCATGAGCAGTTCTTC	CSVADLDHEQFF
TRBV7-9	TRBJ2-2	many	TRBD2	TGTGCCAGCAGCCCGTTGCTAGCGGGAGTGAACACCGGGGAGCTGTTTTTT	CASSPLLAGVNTGELFF
TRBV28	TRBJ1-6	many	TRBD1	TGTGCCAGCAGGGAATGGCGGGACAGTAATTCACCCCTCCACTTT	CASREWRDSNSPLHF
TRBV6-1	TRBJ1-5	few	TRBD1	TGTGCCAGCAGTGAGGGACAGGGGGGTCAGCCCCAGCATTTT	CASSEGQGGQPQHF
TRBV5-4	TRBJ1-1	NA	NA	TGTTCCAGCAGCTTAACGGCGAACACTGAAGCTTTCTTT	CSSSLTANTEAFF
TRBV23-1	TRBJ1-4	NA	NA	TGCGCCAGCCCGGGGACCAGCGGAAAACTGTTTTTT	CASPGTSGKLFF
TRBV6-1	TRBJ1-5	few	TRBD1	TGTGCCAGCAGTGGAACAGGGGGACAGAATAGCAATCAGCCCCAGCATTTT	CASSGTGGQNSNQPQHF
TRBV7-8	TRBJ2-3	few	NA	TGTGCCAGCAGCTTAGAGGGTAGCCTAACAGATACGCAGTATTTT	CASSLEGSLTDTQYF
TRBV3-1	TRBJ2-1	NA	TRBD2	TGTGCCAGCAGCCAACAAGCGGGACTGTGGAAAATCTTC	CASSQQAGLWKIF
TRBV7-2	TRBJ2-3	few	NA	TGTGCCAGCAGCTTTGTGACGGTCAGCACAGATACGCAGTATTTT	CASSFVTVSTDTQYF
TRBV6-2/TRBV6-3	TRBJ2-5	few	TRBD2	TGTGCCAGCAAACGACTAGCGGCGCAAGAGACCCAGTACTTC	CASKRLAAQETQYF
TRBV6-5	TRBJ2-7	few	NA	TGTGCCAGCCGGGACTTTTCCCTCTCCTACGAGCAGTACTTC	CASRDFSLSYEQYF
TRBV20-1	TRBJ2-3	NA	NA	TGCAGTGCTAGGGGACTCAATACGCAGTATTTT	CSARGLNTQYF
TRBV5-4	TRBJ2-5	NA	NA	TGTGCCAGCAGCTTGGGGCAACGTAACGCAGAGACCCAGTACTTC	CASSLGQRNAETQYF
TRBV19	TRBJ1-5	NA	NA	TGTGCCGGCGGACAGTCGGGCAATCAGCCCCAGCATTTT	CAGGQSGNQPQHF
TRBV12-3/TRBV12-4	TRBJ1-5	NA	NA	TGTGCCAGCAGTACCGATTCCGGGACCGTGGGCCAGCCCCAGCATTTT	CASSTDSGTVGQPQHF
TRBV7-3	TRBJ1-1	many	NA	TGTGCCAGCAGCTTGGGTGCGAACACTGAAGCTTTCTTT	CASSLGANTEAFF
TRBV6-2/TRBV6-3	TRBJ2-7	few	NA	TGTGCCAGCAGTTACTCCGAGAATAGCGCAGAGCAGTACTTC	CASSYSENSAEQYF